This T cell receptor beta chain was recorded in a study of shared clonotypes between healthy human individuals. CDR1 is SGHRS, CDR2 YFSETQ, per germline. The V gene end was trimmed by 2 bases and the J gene end by 8 bases; junction bases not matched to a gene: 3. The CDR3 contains 13 residues. Measured with immunoSEQ multiplex PCR; TCRdb has only the in-frame clones, and not every one. The table has around 500,000 clones, 70% to 80% seen once. Sequencing was carried out using PBMCs. This sequence was found in a woman in her forties in good health. Some clones in this sample may be carry-over from other donors' samples. The rearrangement uses TRBV5-1 and TRBJ2-1, with TRBD1 matching over 8 bases. The CDR3 here is CASSLGQGDEQFF. CDR3 DNA sequence: TGCGCCAGCAGCTTAGGACAGGGCGATGAGCAGTTCTTC.